This note documents a single T cell receptor beta chain sequence. The entry originates in a study of human T cells and chemical hapten exposure. TCRdb analysed the RACE reads with MiXCR anew, one entry per CDR3 protein. The sample has roughly 71,000 distinct CDR3 sequences, around 10% seen once; the top ten hold 1.4%. Time point defined: patch test 3, about 24 weeks after DPC sensitization. Treatment specified: therapeutic diphenylcyclopropenone sensitization with weekly scalp DPC. Donation of samples came from alopecia patients who were 18 to 70 years old and suitable for DPC. The clonotype comes from a woman aged 45-65 years with alopecia areata. Some clones in this sample may be carry-over from other donors' samples. This specimen was whole blood, taken in connection with sensitization to the hapten diphenylcyclopropenone (DPC).

Here the CDR3 reads CASSLAYGSSYNEQFF. The CDR3 DNA reads TGTGCCAGCAGCTTAGCGTACGGGAGCTCCTACAATGAGCAGTTCTTC. J is TRBJ2-1 and V is TRBV7-6, with a weak D call TRBD2 (6 bases). This CDR3 comprises 16 residues. Trimming stripped 0 bases from V and 0 bases from J, with 9 bases between. Per the germline V gene, CDR1 is SGHVS and CDR2 is FNYEAQ.